These 30 T cell receptor beta chains share one sample of origin, sequenced in a study of PD-L1 blockade in urothelial cancer. Measured with immunoSEQ multiplex PCR; TCRdb has only the in-frame clones, and not every one. The data contain some 100,000 clones, about 90% of them singletons. The time point here: pretreatment peripheral blood. The specimen was PBMCs, collected around atezolizumab (anti-PD-L1) treatment. All receptors come from an elderly woman with urothelial cancer.

This clone came up once. The chain links TRBV2 to TRBJ1-3; 8 bases are a match to TRBD1. The CDR3 is 16 amino acids. Looked up from germline, CDR1 is SNHLY and CDR2 is FYNNEI. After removal of 4 bases from V and 1 base from J, the junction contained 6 bases not matched to a gene. The CDR3 region is CASSVRGRGSGNTIYF. CDR3 nucleotides: TGTGCCAGCAGTGTCAGGGGGCGCGGGTCTGGAAACACCATATATTTT.

The chain combines TRBV7-2 with TRBJ2-2; 9 bases map to TRBD1. Trimming removed 5 bases from V and 4 bases from J; junction bases left unmatched: 2. The CDR3 runs to 14 residues. Germline lookup yields CDR1 SGHTA and CDR2 FQGNSA. The CDR3 is CASSRDRVTGELFF. For the CDR3, the DNA is TGTGCCAGCAGCCGGGACAGGGTCACCGGGGAGCTGTTTTTT.

The chain couples TRBV9 to TRBJ2-1; possibly TRBD2 for D (6 bases). This CDR3 spans 15 amino acids. V lost 0 bases and J lost 0, with 7 bases in between. Germline lookup yields CDR1 SGDLS and CDR2 YYNGEE. The CDR3 DNA reads as TGTGCCAGCAGCGTAGGGACTAACTCCTACAATGAGCAGTTCTTC. Translated, it gives CASSVGTNSYNEQFF.

This chain links TRBV18 with TRBJ1-5; D might be TRBD1 (5 bases). Germline lookup yields CDR1 KGHSH and CDR2 LQKENI. V shed 6 bases and J shed 2 bases, with 17 bases lying between them. This CDR3 is 16 amino acids long. For the CDR3, the DNA is TGTGCCAGCTCCGGCGACAGTTCCTTGGGCAATCAGCCCCAGCATTTT. Protein product: CASSGDSSLGNQPQHF.

V gene TRBV19 combines with J gene TRBJ1-1; 7 bases are a match to TRBD1. J lost 2 bases, V lost 6 bases, and 12 bases had no gene match. The CDR3 extends over 16 amino acids. CDR1 is LNHDA, CDR2 SQIVND, per germline (reference sequence). The CDR3 protein is CASRDRPLGFNTEAFF. In DNA, the CDR3 is TGTGCCAGTAGGGACAGGCCGCTGGGTTTCAACACTGAAGCTTTCTTT.

In this sample, this clone turned up once. This chain uses TRBV29-1 with TRBJ2-3; 10 bases are a match to TRBD1. This CDR3 has 14 residues. Trimming removed 4 bases from V and 4 bases from J; junction bases left unmatched: 5. Germline V gene lookup returns CDR1 SQVTM and CDR2 ANQGSEA. The CDR3 nucleotides are TGCAGCGTTGTGTTGGACAGGGGGGCAGATACGCAGTATTTT. It translates to CSVVLDRGADTQYF.

The rearrangement joins TRBV19 to TRBJ2-5; the D gene is possibly TRBD1 (6 bases). Germline lookup yields CDR1 LNHDA and CDR2 SQIVND (reference sequence). Trimming stripped 4 bases from V and 4 bases from J, with 10 bases between. This CDR3 is 13 amino acids long. The DNA of the CDR3 is TGTGCCAGTAGTAAGTTAGGGGGAGAGACCCAGTACTTC. Protein sequence: CASSKLGGETQYF.

The genes are TRBV6-1 and TRBJ1-4, with 7 positions matching TRBD1. The CDR3 runs to 15 residues. CDR1 and CDR2 (germline): MNHNS, SASEGT. Trimming took 2 bases from V and 6 from J; bases not matched to a gene: 6. In DNA, the CDR3 is TGTGCCAGCAGTGAATTGGGCAGGGGGGATGAAAAACTGTTTTTT. It is translated as CASSELGRGDEKLFF.

The V and J genes are TRBV5-1 and TRBJ1-1; D is perhaps TRBD1 (5 bases). V dropped 3 bases and J dropped 5 bases, with 11 bases sitting between them. Germline V gives CDR1 SGHRS, CDR2 YFSETQ. The CDR3 spans 13 residues. CDR3 protein: CASSWGVETEAFF. The CDR3 DNA sequence: TGCGCCAGCAGCTGGGGGGTCGAGACTGAAGCTTTCTTT.

This chain connects TRBV19 to TRBJ2-3; 7 bases align to TRBD1. Per the germline V gene, CDR1 is LNHDA and CDR2 is SQIVND (reference sequence). V lost 1 base, J lost 0 bases, and 1 base stayed unmatched. CDR3 length: 15 amino acids. CDR3 in amino acids: CASSIGGQSTDTQYF. CDR3 sequence (DNA): TGTGCCAGTAGTATAGGGGGACAGAGCACAGATACGCAGTATTTT. The complete variable domain, with remaining parts taken from reference TRBV19 and TRBJ2-3, reads DGGITQSPKYLFRKEGQNVTLSCEQNLNHDAMYWYRQDPGQGLRLIYYSQIVNDFQKGDIAEGYSVSREKKESFPLTVTSAQKNPTAFYLCASSIGGQSTDTQYFGPGTRLTVL.

This chain uses TRBV28 with TRBJ2-7, with 9 bases fitting TRBD1. Looked up from germline, CDR1 is MDHEN and CDR2 is SYDVKM. The CDR3 is 15 residues long. V shed 5 bases, J shed 2 bases, and the junction held 7 bases outside the gene matches. The CDR3 region is CASSAPGTGTYEQYF. DNA of the CDR3: TGTGCCAGCAGTGCGCCCGGGACAGGGACCTACGAGCAGTACTTC.

This clone was recorded once. The V and J genes are TRBV19 and TRBJ1-1, with D maybe TRBD1 (6 bases). Germline CDR1 LNHDA, CDR2 SQIVND (reference sequence). The CDR3 has 14 residues. V gave up 4 bases and J gave up 5 bases, with 14 bases separating them. CDR3 protein: CASSTELRGTEAFF. The CDR3 DNA follows: TGTGCCAGTAGTACGGAATTAAGGGGGACTGAAGCTTTCTTT. Drawing the rest from reference TRBV19 and TRBJ1-1, the complete variable domain is DGGITQSPKYLFRKEGQNVTLSCEQNLNHDAMYWYRQDPGQGLRLIYYSQIVNDFQKGDIAEGYSVSREKKESFPLTVTSAQKNPTAFYLCASSTELRGTEAFFGQGTRLTVV.

The rearrangement uses TRBV11-2 and TRBJ2-7; unclear D gene. The CDR3 extends over 13 amino acids. The germline V and J ends were trimmed by 4 bases and 2 bases, with 9 bases remaining between them. Germline loops: CDR1 SGHAT, CDR2 FQNNGV. The CDR3 sequence: CASSSHRTYEQYF. CDR3 sequence (DNA): TGTGCCAGCAGCTCGCACAGAACCTACGAGCAGTACTTC.

The chain uses TRBV14 and TRBJ1-2; D is unresolved. The CDR3 length is 13 residues. V dropped 0 bases and J dropped 4 bases, with 6 bases sitting between them. Germline loops: CDR1 SGHDN, CDR2 FVKESK. CDR3: CASSQDLSYGYTF. The DNA for the CDR3 is TGTGCCAGCAGCCAAGATCTGAGCTATGGCTACACCTTC.

This clone was seen once. This rearrangement joins TRBV28 to TRBJ2-1, with 8 bases aligning to TRBD1. The V segment lost 7 bases and the J segment 8 bases; nucleotides outside the gene matches: 4. The germline V gene encodes CDR1 MDHEN and CDR2 SYDVKM. The CDR3 is 12 residues long. The CDR3 DNA is TGTGCCAGCACCACACAGGGGGATGAGCAGTTCTTC. Amino acids: CASTTQGDEQFF. Complete variable domain (other parts from reference TRBV28 and TRBJ2-1): DVKVTQSSRYLVKRTGEKVFLECVQDMDHENMFWYRQDPGLGLRLIYFSYDVKMKEKGDIPEGYSVSREKKERFSLILESASTNQTSMYLCASTTQGDEQFFGPGTRLTVL.

This chain uses TRBV7-8 with TRBJ1-1; 7 bases agree with TRBD1. The CDR3 is made up of 14 amino acids. V lost 7 bases, J lost 1 base, and 6 bases stayed unmatched. CDR1 is SGHVS and CDR2 is FQNEAQ in the germline V gene. The CDR3 region is CASTPGTANTEAFF. The CDR3 coding sequence is TGTGCCAGCACCCCAGGGACAGCGAACACTGAAGCTTTCTTT.

The V call is TRBV10-1, the J call TRBJ2-2; TRBD2 matches at 7 bases. CDR1 and CDR2 (germline): WNHNN, SYGVQD (reference sequence). The CDR3 runs 16 residues. With 5 bases clipped from V and 5 bases from J, the junction kept 11 bases outside the gene matches. The CDR3 DNA is TGCGCCAGCAGTAGCGGGACGGGTTTTGGGACCGGGGAGCTGTTTTTT. This gives the protein CASSSGTGFGTGELFF.

This chain joins TRBV14 and TRBJ1-2, with a weak D call TRBD1 (6 bases). Between the trimmed V and J ends, which lost 1 base and 0 bases, there was a span of 15 bases. This CDR3 contains 17 residues. Looked up from germline, CDR1 is SGHDN and CDR2 is FVKESK. The CDR3, as DNA: TGTGCCAGCAGCCAAGTTCTTAGGGACAACGCTAACTATGGCTACACCTTC. This translates into CASSQVLRDNANYGYTF.

The CDR3 DNA is TGTGCCAGCAGTGAAGGTCCTCGGGGGGGTCAGCCCCAGCATTTT. Translation: CASSEGPRGGQPQHF. The V call is TRBV6-1, the J call TRBJ1-5; D is possibly TRBD1 (5 bases). Germline V gene data show CDR1 as MNHNS and CDR2 as SASEGT. The CDR3 has 15 amino acids. V was pared by 1 base and J by 6 bases, with 13 bases between.

This chain connects TRBV5-1 to TRBJ1-1; D gene unclear. Germline V gene sequence: CDR1 SGHRS, CDR2 YFSETQ. V lost 3 bases and J 4 bases, leaving 19 bases between the germline ends. This CDR3 is 16 amino acids long. The CDR3 bases are TGCGCCAGCAGCTCACTCGGTTCCAAGCGGGGCACTGAAGCTTTCTTT. Its translation: CASSSLGSKRGTEAFF. The complete variable domain, with remaining parts taken from reference TRBV5-1 and TRBJ1-1, reads KAGVTQTPRYLIKTRGQQVTLSCSPISGHRSVSWYQQTPGQGLQFLFEYFSETQRNKGNFPGRFSGRQFSNSRSEMNVSTLELGDSALYLCASSSLGSKRGTEAFFGQGTRLTVV.

The chain recombines TRBV28 with TRBJ2-3, with 9 bases aligning to TRBD2. The CDR3 has 16 residues. Germline lookup yields CDR1 MDHEN and CDR2 SYDVKM. J lost 5 bases, V lost 0 bases, and 6 bases had no gene match. CDR3 sequence reads: CASSLWGGGVKDTQYF. As DNA, the CDR3 is TGTGCCAGCAGTTTATGGGGCGGGGGGGTGAAAGATACGCAGTATTTT.

In its sample, this clone was seen a few times. The chain is built from TRBV25-1 and TRBJ2-3; tentative D call: TRBD2 (7 bases). V lost 2 bases and J lost 2, with 11 bases in between. Looked up from germline, CDR1 is MGHDK and CDR2 is SYGVNS. CDR3 length: 15 residues. The CDR3 here is CASSEGGGYTDTQYF. The CDR3 nucleotides are TGTGCCAGCAGTGAAGGCGGGGGCTACACAGATACGCAGTATTTT.

The V gene is TRBV15, the J gene TRBJ1-4; tentatively, D is TRBD1 (5 bases). The CDR3 runs to 15 residues. The germline CDR1 and CDR2 sequences are LNHNV and YYDKDF (reference sequence). Trimming took off 1 base at V and 8 bases at J, with 14 bases between the two ends. The CDR3 spells CATSRGREAKEKLFF. DNA for the CDR3: TGTGCCACCAGCAGAGGCAGGGAGGCAAAGGAAAAACTGTTTTTT.

The chain couples TRBV30 to TRBJ1-1; TRBD1 is a possible D gene (5 bases). V lost 7 bases and J lost 0, with 24 bases in between. Germline V gene data show CDR1 as GTSNPN and CDR2 as SVGIG (reference sequence). This CDR3 contains 17 residues. The CDR3 region has the DNA TGTGCCTCCGCTCGGCAGGGTTCATTTTCCATGAACACTGAAGCTTTCTTT. Protein: CASARQGSFSMNTEAFF.

This chain connects TRBV19 to TRBJ2-7; 7 bases agree with TRBD1. Germline lookup yields CDR1 LNHDA and CDR2 SQIVND (reference sequence). Trimming at V came to 6 bases and at J to 4 bases, leaving 12 bases not matched to a gene. The CDR3 extends over 15 amino acids. CDR3 in amino acids: CASRREGAQSYEQYF. The CDR3 DNA follows: TGTGCCAGTAGAAGAGAGGGGGCGCAGAGTTACGAGCAGTACTTC.

In its sample, this clone was seen once. CDR3 protein: CASRDGTAYNEQFF. The CDR3, as DNA: TGTGCCAGCAGGGATGGGACAGCATACAATGAGCAGTTCTTC. V is TRBV7-2 and J is TRBJ2-1; TRBD1 matches at 7 bases. Germline CDR1 SGHTA, CDR2 FQGNSA. The V and J ends lost 6 bases and 4 bases, in that order; junction bases with no gene match: 6. There are 14 residues in the CDR3.

This chain links TRBV27 with TRBJ1-2; TRBD1 is a possible D gene (6 bases). With 2 bases removed from V and 4 bases from J, the gap between germline ends came to 11 bases. CDR1 and CDR2 from the germline V gene are MNHEY and SMNVEV (reference sequence). CDR3 length: 14 residues. CDR3 loop: CASSLRGAFYGYTF. The DNA for the CDR3 is TGTGCCAGCAGTTTACGGGGGGCATTCTATGGCTACACCTTC.

The chain links TRBV28 to TRBJ2-1; 9 nucleotides match TRBD2. The germline gives CDR1 MDHEN, CDR2 SYDVKM. The CDR3 runs 15 residues. Germline trimming cut 5 bases from V and 7 bases from J; bases unmatched to any gene: 9. CDR3 DNA: TGTGCCAGCAGTAAAGCGGGAGGAACAGGAAATGAGCAGTTCTTC. Protein sequence: CASSKAGGTGNEQFF.

The chain uses TRBV18 and TRBJ1-2, with 7 bases aligning to TRBD1. The germline CDR1 and CDR2 sequences are KGHSH and LQKENI. The CDR3 runs to 14 residues. Trimming at V came to 4 bases and at J to 6 bases, leaving 8 bases not matched to a gene. CDR3 protein: CASSLQTGLDGYTF. The CDR3 nucleotides are TGTGCCAGCTCACTCCAGACAGGGCTGGATGGCTACACCTTC.

The chain is built from TRBV28 and TRBJ2-7, with 7 bases fitting TRBD1. Germline CDR1 is MDHEN and CDR2 is SYDVKM. Trimming cost V 9 bases and J 8 bases; bases outside gene matches: 7. The CDR3 is 11 residues long. The CDR3 sequence: CASRTGAQQYF. CDR3 in DNA: TGTGCCAGTCGGACAGGCGCGCAGCAGTACTTC. Together with reference TRBV28 and TRBJ2-7, the CDR3 gives the full variable domain: DVKVTQSSRYLVKRTGEKVFLECVQDMDHENMFWYRQDPGLGLRLIYFSYDVKMKEKGDIPEGYSVSREKKERFSLILESASTNQTSMYLCASRTGAQQYFGPGTRLTVT.